This TCR beta chain was identified during a study of blood T cell repertoires in COVID-19. Germline V gene data show CDR1 as GTSNPN and CDR2 as SVGIG (reference sequence). The ends were cut back, 4 bases at V and 5 bases at J, with 14 bases in the middle. This CDR3 spans 13 amino acids. Measured with immunoSEQ multiplex PCR; TCRdb has only the in-frame clones, and not every one. The data hold approximately 120,000 clones, with less than 90% observed a single time. The chain has TRBV30 and TRBJ1-1; D not certain. The clonotype comes from a woman in her sixties with acute or convalescent COVID-19. The sample was peripheral blood. The DNA for the CDR3 is TGTGCCTGGAATGGTGGTTTGCGGACTGAAGCTTTCTTT. Encoded protein: CAWNGGLRTEAFF.